The next 25 T cell receptor beta chains were all read from a single sample in a study of shared clonotypes between healthy human individuals. TCRdb's table, derived via immunoSEQ multiplex PCR, lists solely in-frame clones and lacks some. The sample yields about 2.3 million clones, 80% to 95% seen once. Sequencing was carried out using naive CD4+ T cells from PBMCs. Subset in this sample: CD45RA+ positively selected. Source of these receptors: a man younger than 30 in good health. Some clones in this sample may be carry-over from other donors' samples.

This chain uses TRBV18 with TRBJ2-3, with D tentatively TRBD2 (5 bases). Trimming cost V 2 bases and J 0 bases, with 12 bases left between them. The CDR3 loop spans 16 amino acids. Germline assignment: CDR1 KGHSH and CDR2 LQKENI. In DNA form, the CDR3 reads TGTGCCAGCTCACCAAAACGAGCGGATAGCACAGATACGCAGTATTTT. Protein product: CASSPKRADSTDTQYF.

The genes are TRBV29-1 and TRBJ2-7; no clear D. The CDR3 length is 14 residues. Trimming cost V 6 bases and J 1 base, with 16 bases left between them. Germline V gene data show CDR1 as SQVTM and CDR2 as ANQGSEA. The CDR3 is CSVVTDSLSYEQYF. CDR3 sequence (DNA): TGCAGCGTCGTTACTGACTCTCTATCCTACGAGCAGTACTTC.

This clone came up once. The J gene is TRBJ2-5, the V gene TRBV4-3; maybe TRBD2 (7 bases). Deletions cut 4 bases from V and 3 bases from J, with 15 bases between. Germline CDR1 is LGHNA and CDR2 is YSLEER. The CDR3 is 15 residues long. CDR3 in amino acids: CASSRGGPDKETQYF. The CDR3 DNA sequence: TGCGCCAGCAGCCGGGGGGGCCCCGATAAAGAGACCCAGTACTTC.

The chain carries TRBV28 and TRBJ1-2; TRBD1 matches at 8 bases. This CDR3 is built from 15 residues. Germline-derived CDR1 and CDR2 are MDHEN and SYDVKM. V shed 6 bases, J shed 1 base, and the junction held 7 bases outside the gene matches. CDR3 coding DNA: TGTGCCAGCAGCCCCATGGGACAGGATAACTATGGCTACACCTTC. Protein: CASSPMGQDNYGYTF.

The chain combines TRBV18 with TRBJ2-6; 8 positions agree with TRBD1. J was trimmed by 0 bases and V by 4 bases; bases with no gene match: 8. CDR1 KGHSH and CDR2 LQKENI come from the germline V gene. The CDR3 consists of 18 residues. This CDR3 is CASSLGQGFLSGANVLTF. The CDR3 DNA is TGTGCCAGCTCACTAGGACAGGGATTTCTCTCTGGGGCCAACGTCCTGACTTTC.

The gene calls are TRBV7-6 and TRBJ2-7, with TRBD2 identical over 8 bases. CDR3 size: 15 residues. With 1 base clipped from V and 3 bases from J, the junction kept 5 bases outside the gene matches. Germline CDR1 is SGHVS and CDR2 is FNYEAQ. CDR3 sequence: CASSLGGGLVYEQYF. Written as DNA, the CDR3 is TGTGCCAGCAGCTTAGGAGGGGGACTAGTCTACGAGCAGTACTTC.

The rearrangement links TRBV5-4 to TRBJ1-1; no clear D gene. The germline gives CDR1 SGHNT, CDR2 YYREEE (reference sequence). The CDR3 loop spans 13 amino acids. Trimming took 0 bases from V and 4 from J, leaving 7 bases between them. The CDR3 sequence is CASSLVLSTEAFF. The CDR3 DNA reads as TGTGCCAGCAGCTTGGTTTTGAGCACTGAAGCTTTCTTT.

V and J are TRBV5-1 and TRBJ1-2, with 9 bases identical to TRBD1. Germline assignment: CDR1 SGHRS and CDR2 YFSETQ. V was clipped by 4 bases and J by 6 bases; unmatched bases: 4. The CDR3 totals 13 residues. The CDR3 DNA is TGCGCCAGCAGCCAACAGGGGGCGGATGGCTACACCTTC. Encoded protein: CASSQQGADGYTF. The full variable domain, completed using reference TRBV5-1 and TRBJ1-2, is KAGVTQTPRYLIKTRGQQVTLSCSPISGHRSVSWYQQTPGQGLQFLFEYFSETQRNKGNFPGRFSGRQFSNSRSEMNVSTLELGDSALYLCASSQQGADGYTFGSGTRLTVV.

J is TRBJ2-7 and V is TRBV5-4; TRBD1 matches at 8 bases. The junction had 8 bases not matched to a gene; V was cut back by 4 bases and J by 5 bases. Germline V lookup: CDR1 SGHNT, CDR2 YYREEE (reference sequence). There are 14 residues in the CDR3. The CDR3 loop is CASSADRGRDEQYF. The CDR3 DNA sequence: TGTGCCAGCAGCGCAGACAGGGGACGGGACGAGCAGTACTTC.

This chain links TRBV4-2 with TRBJ2-4, with 8 nucleotides matching TRBD1. CDR3 length: 16 residues. Germline values: CDR1 LGHNA, CDR2 YNFKEQ. The V and J ends lost 1 base and 0 bases, in that order; junction bases with no gene match: 2. The CDR3 DNA is TGTGCCAGCAGCCAAGGGACAGGGAAAGCCAAAAACATTCAGTACTTC. Protein: CASSQGTGKAKNIQYF.

Details on this clone: Distinct nucleotide sequences in the sample also encode this CDR3. This chain uses TRBV6-5 with TRBJ2-2, with TRBD2 matching 7 bases. The trim removed 5 bases at V and 6 bases at J, leaving 3 bases unmatched. This CDR3 comprises 13 residues. Germline V gene lookup returns CDR1 MNHEY and CDR2 SVGAGI. The CDR3 spells CASSRGLAGELFF. DNA of the CDR3: TGTGCCAGCAGTCGCGGACTAGCCGGGGAGCTGTTTTTT.

This clone was seen only once. V is TRBV6-4 and J is TRBJ1-1; D is possibly TRBD1 (6 bases). The CDR3 spans 16 residues. Trimming cost V 6 bases and J 7 bases, with 24 bases left between them. From germline, CDR1 is MRHNA and CDR2 SNTAGT. The CDR3 nucleotides read TGTGCCAGCAGATCAAGGGGGACTGCAATAGGTGGTGAAGCTTTCTTT. It is translated as CASRSRGTAIGGEAFF.

Here the CDR3 DNA reads TGTGCCAGCAGTTCTATTCTACAGGGTTTCAAGCCCCACTACGAGCAGTACTTC. Translated: CASSSILQGFKPHYEQYF. V gene TRBV2 combines with J gene TRBJ2-7, with D tentatively TRBD1 (6 bases). This CDR3 has 18 amino acids. V was trimmed by 5 bases and J by 3 bases, leaving 26 bases between them. Looked up from germline, CDR1 is SNHLY and CDR2 is FYNNEI. The full variable domain, rest sourced from reference TRBV2 and TRBJ2-7, is EPEVTQTPSHQVTQMGQEVILRCVPISNHLYFYWYRQILGQKVEFLVSFYNNEISEKSEIFDDQFSVERPDGSNFTLKIRSTKLEDSAMYFCASSSILQGFKPHYEQYFGPGTRLTVT.

This clone came up once. The chain combines TRBV27 with TRBJ2-2, with 7 bases fitting TRBD1. The CDR3 totals 15 residues. V shed 4 bases and J 2 bases; nucleotides not matched to a gene: 4. Looked up from germline, CDR1 is MNHEY and CDR2 is SMNVEV (reference sequence). The CDR3 loop reads CASSYRGLNTGELFF. The CDR3 region has the DNA TGTGCCAGCAGTTACAGGGGCCTCAACACCGGGGAGCTGTTTTTT.

V usage is TRBV7-9 and J usage is TRBJ1-4, with no clear D. Deletions cut 5 bases from V and 8 bases from J, with 6 bases between. This CDR3 has 11 residues. CDR1 and CDR2 (germline): SEHNR, FQNEAQ (reference sequence). The CDR3 nucleotides are TGTGCCAGCAGCAGGGAAGAAAAACTGTTTTTT. It yields the protein CASSREEKLFF.

Regarding this clone: Mismatch with germline at one junction end may stem from a read error. The V call is TRBV28, the J call TRBJ1-5; unclear D gene. This CDR3 spans 15 amino acids. Germline values: CDR1 MDHEN, CDR2 SYDVKM. The CDR3 DNA sequence: TGTGCCAGCAGTTTTCATCATGCGAGCAAGCAGCCCCAGCATTTT. This translates into CASSFHHASKQPQHF.

The CDR3 nucleotides are TGTGCCGCTGAGGGCGGGGTCAACAGGGGGCTAACTGAAGCTTTCTTT. Residues: CAAEGGVNRGLTEAFF. The chain joins TRBV28 to TRBJ1-1; 9 nucleotides match TRBD1. The V and J ends lost 11 bases and 5 bases, in that order; junction bases with no gene match: 18. The CDR3 runs to 16 residues. CDR1 and CDR2 (germline): MDHEN, SYDVKM. Drawing the rest from reference TRBV28 and TRBJ1-1, the complete variable domain is DVKVTQSSRYLVKRTGEKVFLECVQDMDHENMFWYRQDPGLGLRLIYFSYDVKMKEKGDIPEGYSVSREKKERFSLILESASTNQTSMYLCAAEGGVNRGLTEAFFGQGTRLTVV.

Notes on this clone: In the same sample, other DNA sequences code for this CDR3. This chain connects TRBV15 to TRBJ2-5; maybe TRBD2 (6 bases). The ends were cut back, 0 bases at V and 1 base at J, with 9 bases in the middle. CDR1 is LNHNV, CDR2 YYDKDF, per germline (reference sequence). The CDR3 length is 15 residues. Written as DNA, the CDR3 is TGTGCCACCAGCAGAGATCGGGGGAGCCAAGAGACCCAGTACTTC. It codes for CATSRDRGSQETQYF.

The rearrangement links TRBV2 to TRBJ2-7; weak D call: TRBD2 (6 bases). The CDR3 consists of 19 residues. CDR1 is SNHLY, CDR2 FYNNEI, per germline. V lost 0 bases and J 1 base, leaving 22 bases between the germline ends. This chain's CDR3 is CASSEARRRVRETSYEQYF. For the CDR3, the DNA is TGTGCCAGCAGTGAAGCAAGGCGGAGGGTTCGGGAAACTTCCTACGAGCAGTACTTC. The entire variable domain, with the rest obtained from reference TRBV2 and TRBJ2-7, is as follows: EPEVTQTPSHQVTQMGQEVILRCVPISNHLYFYWYRQILGQKVEFLVSFYNNEISEKSEIFDDQFSVERPDGSNFTLKIRSTKLEDSAMYFCASSEARRRVRETSYEQYFGPGTRLTVT.

This clone appeared once. The rearrangement links TRBV18 to TRBJ2-6; no clear D gene. The CDR3 sequence is 12 residues long. Trimming pared 6 bases from V and 4 bases from J, leaving 4 bases between. Germline V lookup: CDR1 KGHSH, CDR2 LQKENI. The CDR3 reads CASSRGANVLTF. CDR3 sequence (DNA): TGTGCCAGCTCTCGGGGGGCCAACGTCCTGACTTTC.

In DNA, the CDR3 is TGCGCCAGCAGCCGGGGACAGGCTGCAGATACGCAGTATTTT. This codes for CASSRGQAADTQYF. V and J are TRBV5-1 and TRBJ2-3; TRBD1 agrees at 8 bases. The CDR3 length is 14 residues. CDR1 and CDR2 (germline): SGHRS, YFSETQ. Trimming at V came to 4 bases and at J to 4 bases, leaving 5 bases not matched to a gene.

The rearrangement links TRBV7-9 to TRBJ2-3; no firm D call. Germline assignment: CDR1 SEHNR and CDR2 FQNEAQ (reference sequence). This CDR3 spans 16 amino acids. With 0 bases removed from V and 0 bases from J, the gap between germline ends came to 10 bases. CDR3 bases: TGTGCCAGCAGCTTAGCGTGGCTAGTTAGCACAGATACGCAGTATTTT. It encodes CASSLAWLVSTDTQYF.

This chain uses TRBV4-2 with TRBJ2-5; 8 bases are shared with TRBD2. The germline gives CDR1 LGHNA, CDR2 YNFKEQ. The CDR3 is 16 residues long. With V trimmed by 0 bases and J by 0 bases, 3 bases remained unmatched. The DNA for the CDR3 is TGTGCCAGCAGCCAAGAGCCGGGGGGGTACCAAGAGACCCAGTACTTC. This encodes CASSQEPGGYQETQYF.

The J gene is TRBJ2-1, the V gene TRBV7-9; TRBD2 agrees at 9 bases. The V and J ends lost 5 bases and 4 bases, in that order; junction bases with no gene match: 6. The CDR3 consists of 15 residues. Germline loops: CDR1 SEHNR, CDR2 FQNEAQ (reference sequence). Written as DNA, the CDR3 is TGTGCCAGCAGCCCCCGGCGGGAGGGGTACAATGAGCAGTTCTTC. It yields the protein CASSPRREGYNEQFF.

The chain has TRBV4-2 and TRBJ2-1; D gene uncertain. CDR3 length: 17 amino acids. The V gene lost 0 bases and the J gene lost 0 bases, with 12 bases spanning the gap. Germline lookup yields CDR1 LGHNA and CDR2 YNFKEQ. DNA of the CDR3: TGTGCCAGCAGCCAAGATCTTGCGGCGAGCTCCTACAATGAGCAGTTCTTC. Residues: CASSQDLAASSYNEQFF.